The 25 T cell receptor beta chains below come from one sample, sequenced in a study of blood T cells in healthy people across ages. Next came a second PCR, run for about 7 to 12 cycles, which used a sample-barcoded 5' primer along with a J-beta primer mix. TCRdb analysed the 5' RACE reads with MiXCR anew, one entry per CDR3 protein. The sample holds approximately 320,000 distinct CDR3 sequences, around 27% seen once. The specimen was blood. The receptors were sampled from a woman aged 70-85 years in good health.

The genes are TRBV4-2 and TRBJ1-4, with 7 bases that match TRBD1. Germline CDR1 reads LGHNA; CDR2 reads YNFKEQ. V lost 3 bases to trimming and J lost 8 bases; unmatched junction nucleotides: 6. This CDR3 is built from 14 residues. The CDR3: CASSQRGTAEKLFF. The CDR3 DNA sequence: TGTGCCAGCAGCCAGAGGGGGACAGCCGAAAAACTGTTTTTT.

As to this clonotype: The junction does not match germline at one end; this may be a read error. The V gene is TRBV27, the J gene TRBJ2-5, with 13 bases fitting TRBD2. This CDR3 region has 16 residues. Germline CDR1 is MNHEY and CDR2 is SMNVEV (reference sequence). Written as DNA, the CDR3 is TGTGCCAGCAGTTCCAGTGGACTAGCGGGAGCAGAGGCCCAGTACTTC. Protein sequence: CASSSSGLAGAEAQYF.

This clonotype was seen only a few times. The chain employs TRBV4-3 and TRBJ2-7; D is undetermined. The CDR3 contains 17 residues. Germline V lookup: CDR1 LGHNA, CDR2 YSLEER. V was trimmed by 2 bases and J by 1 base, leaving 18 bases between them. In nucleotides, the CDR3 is TGCGCCAGCAGCCAACGTTTAGGAGTCGATCAATCCTACGAGCAGTACTTC. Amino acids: CASSQRLGVDQSYEQYF.

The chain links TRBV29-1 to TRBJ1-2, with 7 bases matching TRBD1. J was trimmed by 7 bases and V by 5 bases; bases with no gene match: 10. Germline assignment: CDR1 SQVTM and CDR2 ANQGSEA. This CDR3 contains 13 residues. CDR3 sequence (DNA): TGCAGCGTTAACCGACAGGGCGGTACTGGCTACACCTTC. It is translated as CSVNRQGGTGYTF.

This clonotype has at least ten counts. In DNA, the CDR3 is TGTGCCAGCAGTGAGCGGGACAGGGGGCGGCAGAACACTGAAGCTTTCTTT. This sequence encodes CASSERDRGRQNTEAFF. The chain combines TRBV25-1 with TRBJ1-1, with 12 nucleotides matching TRBD1. V lost 3 bases, J lost 1 base, and 6 bases stayed unmatched. This CDR3 is built from 17 residues. CDR1 is MGHDK, CDR2 SYGVNS, per germline.

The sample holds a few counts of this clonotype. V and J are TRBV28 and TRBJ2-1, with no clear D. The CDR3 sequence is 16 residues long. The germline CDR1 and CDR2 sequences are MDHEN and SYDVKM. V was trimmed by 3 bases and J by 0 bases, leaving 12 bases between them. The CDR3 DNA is TGTGCCAGCAGTTTTCTTCTTGCGGACTCCTACAATGAGCAGTTCTTC. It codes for CASSFLLADSYNEQFF.

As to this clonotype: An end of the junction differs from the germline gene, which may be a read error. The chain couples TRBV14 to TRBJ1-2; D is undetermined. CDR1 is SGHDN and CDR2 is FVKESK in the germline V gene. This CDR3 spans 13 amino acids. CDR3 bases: TGTGCCAGCAGCCGGACCCGGAACTATGACTACACCTTC. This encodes CASSRTRNYDYTF.

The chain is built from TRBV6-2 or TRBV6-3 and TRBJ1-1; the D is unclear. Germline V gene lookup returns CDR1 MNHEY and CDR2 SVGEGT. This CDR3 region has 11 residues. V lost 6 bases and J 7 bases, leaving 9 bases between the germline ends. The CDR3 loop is CASRQWGEAFF. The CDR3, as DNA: TGTGCCAGCAGGCAGTGGGGTGAAGCTTTCTTT.

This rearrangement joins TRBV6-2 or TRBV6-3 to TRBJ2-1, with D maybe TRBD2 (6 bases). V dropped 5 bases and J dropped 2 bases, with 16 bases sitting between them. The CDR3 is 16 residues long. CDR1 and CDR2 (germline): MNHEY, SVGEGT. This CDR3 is CASSALLAPTYNEQFF. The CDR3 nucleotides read TGTGCCAGCAGTGCCCTACTAGCTCCTACCTACAATGAGCAGTTCTTC.

CDR3 nucleotides: TGTGCCAGCAGCTTAGATGTCTTCCCAATCTACTCTGGAAACACCATATATTTT. It is translated as CASSLDVFPIYSGNTIYF. The chain links TRBV7-9 to TRBJ1-3; D not resolved. V was pared by 1 base and J by 0 bases, with 16 bases between. Germline V gene sequence: CDR1 SEHNR, CDR2 FQNEAQ (reference sequence). The CDR3 is made up of 18 amino acids.

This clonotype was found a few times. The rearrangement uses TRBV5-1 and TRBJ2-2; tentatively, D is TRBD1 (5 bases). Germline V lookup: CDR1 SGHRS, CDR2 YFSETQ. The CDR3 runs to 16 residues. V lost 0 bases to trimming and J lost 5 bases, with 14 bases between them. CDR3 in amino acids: CASSLAAGKGTGELFF. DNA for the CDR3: TGCGCCAGCAGCTTGGCCGCAGGGAAGGGAACCGGGGAGCTGTTTTTT.

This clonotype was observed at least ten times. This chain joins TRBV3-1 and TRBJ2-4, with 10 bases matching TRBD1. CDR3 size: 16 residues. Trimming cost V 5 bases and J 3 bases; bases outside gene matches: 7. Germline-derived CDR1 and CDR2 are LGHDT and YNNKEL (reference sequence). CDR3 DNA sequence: TGTGCCAGCAGCTTCGGGACAGGGGATAGCAAAAACATTCAGTACTTC. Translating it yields CASSFGTGDSKNIQYF. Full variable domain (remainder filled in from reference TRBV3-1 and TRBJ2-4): DTAVSQTPKYLVTQMGNDKSIKCEQNLGHDTMYWYKQDSKKFLKIMFSYNNKELIINETVPNRFSPKSPDKAHLNLHINSLELGDSAVYFCASSFGTGDSKNIQYFGAGTRLSVL.

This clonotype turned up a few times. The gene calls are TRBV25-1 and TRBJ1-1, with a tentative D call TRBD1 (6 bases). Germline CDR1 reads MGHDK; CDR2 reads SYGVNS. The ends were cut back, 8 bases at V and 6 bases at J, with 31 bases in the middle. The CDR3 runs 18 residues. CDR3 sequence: CASRGGGPGDWRPSEAFF. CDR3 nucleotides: TGTGCCAGCCGCGGAGGGGGGCCTGGGGATTGGAGGCCTTCTGAAGCTTTCTTT.

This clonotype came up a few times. CDR3: CATSDFGPWDTGELFF. In nucleotides, the CDR3 is TGTGCCACCAGTGATTTTGGACCCTGGGACACCGGGGAGCTGTTTTTT. The V gene is TRBV24-1, the J gene TRBJ2-2; D not certain. Between the trimmed V and J ends, which lost 1 base and 3 bases, there was a span of 11 bases. CDR3 length: 16 amino acids. Germline lookup yields CDR1 KGHDR and CDR2 SFDVKD.

The DNA of the CDR3 is TGTGCCAGCAGTTTCTGGGGCGACACTGAAGCTTTCTTT. Translation gives CASSFWGDTEAFF. The V gene is TRBV12-3 or TRBV12-4, the J gene TRBJ1-1, with D maybe TRBD1 (5 bases). This CDR3 is built from 13 residues. The V and J ends lost 3 bases and 3 bases respectively, with 8 bases between them.

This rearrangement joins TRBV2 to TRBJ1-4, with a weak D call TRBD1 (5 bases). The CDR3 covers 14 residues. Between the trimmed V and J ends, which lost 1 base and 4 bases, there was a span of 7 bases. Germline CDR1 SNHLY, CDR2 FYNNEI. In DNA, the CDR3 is TGTGCCAGCAGTGAAGGCGGACATAATGAAAAACTGTTTTTT. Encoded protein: CASSEGGHNEKLFF.

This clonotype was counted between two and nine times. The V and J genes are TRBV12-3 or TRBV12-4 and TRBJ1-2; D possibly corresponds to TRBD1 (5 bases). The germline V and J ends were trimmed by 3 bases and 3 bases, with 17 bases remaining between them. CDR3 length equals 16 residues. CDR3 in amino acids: CASSFGRGVNDYGYTF. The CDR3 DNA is TGTGCCAGCAGTTTCGGCCGGGGGGTAAATGACTATGGCTACACCTTC.

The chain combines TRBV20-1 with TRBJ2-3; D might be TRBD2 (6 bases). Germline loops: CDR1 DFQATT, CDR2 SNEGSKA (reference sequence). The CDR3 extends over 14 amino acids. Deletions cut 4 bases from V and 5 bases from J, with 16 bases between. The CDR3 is CSANRDSRGDTQYF. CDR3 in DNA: TGCAGTGCTAACCGGGACTCCCGGGGAGATACGCAGTATTTT.

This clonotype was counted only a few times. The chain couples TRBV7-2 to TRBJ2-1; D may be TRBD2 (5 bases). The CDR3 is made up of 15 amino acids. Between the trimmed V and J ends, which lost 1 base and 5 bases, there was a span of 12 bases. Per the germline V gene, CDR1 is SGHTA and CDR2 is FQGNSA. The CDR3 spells CASSLDGNFNNEQFF. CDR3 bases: TGTGCCAGCAGCTTAGACGGGAATTTTAACAATGAGCAGTTCTTC.

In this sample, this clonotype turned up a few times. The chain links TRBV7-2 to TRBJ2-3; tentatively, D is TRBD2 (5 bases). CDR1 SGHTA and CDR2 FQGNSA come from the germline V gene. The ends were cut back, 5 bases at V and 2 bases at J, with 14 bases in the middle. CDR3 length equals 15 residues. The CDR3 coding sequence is TGTGCCAGCAGCCGGAGGACGGATCCCACAGATACGCAGTATTTT. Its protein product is CASSRRTDPTDTQYF.

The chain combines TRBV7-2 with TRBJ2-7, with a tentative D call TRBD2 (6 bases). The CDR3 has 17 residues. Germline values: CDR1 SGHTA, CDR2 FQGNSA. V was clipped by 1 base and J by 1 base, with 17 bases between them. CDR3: CASSLEVAGKESYEQYF. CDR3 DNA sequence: TGTGCCAGCAGCTTAGAGGTGGCGGGAAAGGAGTCCTACGAGCAGTACTTC.

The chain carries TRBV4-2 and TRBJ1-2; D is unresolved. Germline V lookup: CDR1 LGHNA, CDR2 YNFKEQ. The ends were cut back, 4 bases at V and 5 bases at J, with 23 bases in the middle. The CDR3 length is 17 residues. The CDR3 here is CASSPRSTGSTPYGYTF. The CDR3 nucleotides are TGTGCCAGCAGCCCTCGCTCGACGGGGTCGACTCCGTATGGCTACACCTTC.

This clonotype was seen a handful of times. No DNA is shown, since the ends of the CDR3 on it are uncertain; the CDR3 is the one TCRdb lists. The CDR3 sequence is CSVEGRERRDTQYFGPGTRTEAFF. The J gene is TRBJ1-1, the V gene TRBV29-1. The CDR3 extends over 24 residues, inclusive of both ends. The germline V gene has CDR1 SQVTM and CDR2 ANQGSEA.

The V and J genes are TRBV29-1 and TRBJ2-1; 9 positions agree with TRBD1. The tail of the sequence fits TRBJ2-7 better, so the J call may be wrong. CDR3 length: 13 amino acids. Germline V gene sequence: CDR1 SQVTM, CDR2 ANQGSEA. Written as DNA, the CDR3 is TGCAGCGTGAGTACGGGGACAGGGTACGAGCAGTACTTC. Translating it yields CSVSTGTGYEQYF.

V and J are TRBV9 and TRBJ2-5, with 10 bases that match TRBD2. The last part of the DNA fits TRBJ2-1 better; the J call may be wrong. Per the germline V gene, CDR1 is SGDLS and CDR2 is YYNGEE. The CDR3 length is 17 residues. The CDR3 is CASSAKYLAGVYNEQFF. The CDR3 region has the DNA TGTGCCAGCAGCGCCAAATACCTAGCGGGAGTGTACAATGAGCAGTTCTTC.